The rows below give T cell receptor beta chains drawn from one sample of a study of T-cell memory formation after mild COVID-19. One entry per CDR3 protein results from TCRdb running MiXCR on the 5' RACE reads. There are about 470,000 distinct CDR3 sequences in the sample; about 23% occur only once, and around 12% lies in the top ten. The sequencing sample was made of PBMCs or a T cell subset sorted from them (not recorded which). Receptors were obtained from an adult woman who had mild COVID-19 (a few samples of this study predate the infection). Cell type and time point are not known. Each CDR3 is given with its conserved first and last residue. The D gene is left open where the match is weak. Clone size is not always given. Where it is, it says once, few, many or a class for expanded clones.

len,d_gene,j_gene,v_gene,abundance,CDR3aa,CDR3nt
15,.,TRBJ2-1,TRBV23-1,.,CASSLPPVVYNEQFF,TGCGCCAGCAGTCTCCCTCCGGTGGTCTACAATGAGCAGTTCTTC
18,.,TRBJ2-3,TRBV9,.,CASSVRDAGGRGTDTQYF,TGTGCCAGCAGCGTTCGGGACGCAGGAGGGCGAGGCACAGATACGCAGTATTTT
14,.,TRBJ2-3,TRBV7-9,few,CASSITASTDTQYF,TGTGCCAGCAGCATCACAGCAAGCACAGATACGCAGTATTTT
13,TRBD2,TRBJ2-1,TRBV12-3/TRBV12-4,few,CASSSGGRVAQFF,TGTGCCAGCAGTTCGGGCGGGAGGGTAGCGCAGTTCTTC
14,.,TRBJ2-7,TRBV9,few,CASSVGTPNYEQYF,TGTGCCAGCAGCGTCGGGACACCGAACTACGAGCAGTACTTC
16,TRBD2,TRBJ2-4,TRBV10-3,.,CAISDPPSGMGNIQYF,TGTGCCATCAGTGACCCGCCCAGCGGGATGGGAAACATTCAGTACTTC
12,.,TRBJ2-1,TRBV20-1,few,CSAKVQGRLQFF,TGCAGTGCTAAGGTCCAGGGACGATTACAGTTCTTC
13,.,TRBJ2-4,TRBV18,.,CASSQEDGGIQYF,TGTGCCAGCTCACAGGAGGACGGCGGCATTCAGTACTTC
17,TRBD2,TRBJ2-5,TRBV4-2,many,CASSQEGTSGGVKTQYF,TGTGCCAGCAGCCAAGAGGGGACTAGCGGGGGGGTGAAGACCCAGTACTTC
15,TRBD2,TRBJ2-3,TRBV29-1,many,CSVAYSGRSTDTQYF,TGCAGCGTTGCCTACAGCGGGAGAAGCACAGATACGCAGTATTTT
16,.,TRBJ2-1,TRBV2,few,CASSDPRGAIHNEQFF,TGTGCCAGCAGTGATCCAAGGGGCGCTATCCACAATGAGCAGTTCTTC
15,.,TRBJ2-7,TRBV11-2,.,CASSPGRAGGHEQYF,TGTGCCAGCAGTCCAGGAAGGGCAGGAGGACACGAGCAGTACTTC
16,.,TRBJ2-3,TRBV5-1,few,CASSPPRGKSTDTQYF,TGCGCCAGCAGCCCTCCTCGGGGCAAAAGCACAGATACGCAGTATTTT
14,.,TRBJ2-5,TRBV12-3/TRBV12-4,few,CASSQSGSQETQYF,TGTGCCAGCAGTCAAAGTGGGTCCCAAGAGACCCAGTACTTC
16,.,TRBJ1-2,TRBV7-9,few,CASSLATVPPNYGYTF,TGTGCCAGCAGCTTAGCGACAGTTCCTCCCAACTATGGCTACACCTTC
14,TRBD1,TRBJ1-1,TRBV7-2,.,CASSLDRRRGKAFF,TGTGCCAGCAGCTTGGACAGGCGCCGGGGGAAAGCTTTCTTT
11,.,TRBJ2-7,TRBV5-1,.,CASSPDIEQYF,TGCGCCAGCAGCCCGGATATTGAGCAGTACTTC
18,TRBD2,TRBJ2-3,TRBV11-2,few,CASSLSITGTSVGDTQYF,TGTGCCAGCAGCTTAAGTATCACCGGGACTAGCGTTGGAGATACGCAGTATTTT
15,.,TRBJ2-2,TRBV2,once,CASSASSANTGELFF,TGTGCCAGCAGCGCGAGTAGCGCGAACACCGGGGAGCTGTTTTTT
14,.,TRBJ1-3,TRBV6-6,.,CASSFGQSGNTIYF,TGTGCCAGCAGTTTCGGACAATCTGGAAACACCATATATTTT
14,.,TRBJ2-7,TRBV25-1,few,CASSEYVGAYEQYF,TGTGCCAGCAGTGAATACGTCGGTGCCTACGAGCAGTACTTC
14,.,TRBJ2-1,TRBV30,.,CAWSVLNSYNEQFF,TGTGCCTGGAGTGTACTCAACTCCTACAATGAGCAGTTCTTC
14,TRBD1,TRBJ2-7,TRBV4-2,.,CASSQGTGYYEQYF,TGTGCCAGCAGCCAAGGGACAGGGTACTACGAGCAGTACTTC
13,.,TRBJ2-7,TRBV5-1,.,CASSLGVTAEQYF,TGCGCCAGCAGCTTGGGAGTTACGGCCGAGCAGTACTTC
13,TRBD2,TRBJ2-7,TRBV20-1,.,CSASAGGAYEQYF,TGCAGTGCTAGCGCGGGAGGAGCCTACGAGCAGTACTTC
14,TRBD2,TRBJ2-7,TRBV20-1,.,CSASPSGSPYEQYF,TGCAGTGCCTCGCCCAGCGGGAGTCCCTACGAGCAGTACTTC
14,TRBD2,TRBJ2-5,TRBV29-1,.,CSGSSGWEGETQYF,TGCAGCGGGTCTAGCGGGTGGGAGGGAGAGACCCAGTACTTC
14,.,TRBJ2-2,TRBV7-6,.,CASSPTVNTGELFF,TGTGCCAGCAGCCCGACGGTGAACACCGGGGAGCTGTTTTTT
15,TRBD1,TRBJ2-7,TRBV18,.,CASSPPGTVSYEQYF,TGTGCCAGCTCACCACCCGGGACAGTCTCCTACGAGCAGTACTTC
13,TRBD1,TRBJ1-3,TRBV7-9,.,CASSMGQGNTIYF,TGTGCCAGCAGCATGGGACAGGGAAACACCATATATTTT
13,.,TRBJ2-3,TRBV27,.,CASSYVFTDTQYF,TGTGCCAGCAGTTACGTCTTCACAGATACGCAGTATTTT
17,TRBD2,TRBJ2-1,TRBV28,.,CASSGSGTSGRAVEQFF,TGTGCCAGCAGCGGGTCTGGGACTAGCGGGAGGGCCGTTGAGCAGTTCTTC
16,TRBD2,TRBJ2-5,TRBV20-1,.,CSAIPVRAGGRETQYF,TGCAGTGCCATACCCGTTAGAGCGGGAGGTAGAGAGACCCAGTACTTC
16,TRBD1,TRBJ2-1,TRBV4-1,few,CASSPQGQVARNEQFF,TGCGCCAGCAGCCCCCAGGGACAGGTGGCTAGGAATGAGCAGTTCTTC
14,.,TRBJ2-7,TRBV13,.,CASSFGRDSYEQYF,TGTGCCAGCAGCTTTGGGAGAGACTCCTACGAGCAGTACTTC
16,TRBD1,TRBJ2-7,TRBV5-5,few,CASSLASGTVTYEQYF,TGTGCCAGCAGCTTGGCGTCCGGGACAGTTACCTACGAGCAGTACTTC
16,.,TRBJ1-1,TRBV7-6,.,CASSLETGTMNTEAFF,TGTGCCAGCAGCTTAGAGACAGGAACGATGAACACTGAAGCTTTCTTT
15,.,TRBJ2-5,TRBV4-1,few,CASSARDSPQETQYF,TGCGCCAGCAGCGCTCGGGACTCGCCACAAGAGACCCAGTACTTC
15,.,TRBJ2-5,TRBV7-9,.,CASSSGEQYQETQYF,TGTGCCAGCAGCTCAGGGGAACAGTACCAAGAGACCCAGTACTTC
15,TRBD1,TRBJ2-1,TRBV29-1,.,CSVHRGHSSYNEQFF,TGCAGCGTTCACAGGGGGCATAGCTCCTACAATGAGCAGTTCTTC
13,TRBD1,TRBJ1-6,TRBV20-1,.,CSLDRGHDSPLHF,TGCAGTCTCGACAGGGGGCATGATTCACCCCTCCACTTT
13,TRBD2,TRBJ2-7,TRBV10-3,few,CAISSGGSYEQYF,TGTGCCATCAGTAGCGGGGGGTCCTACGAGCAGTACTTC
16,TRBD1,TRBJ2-5,TRBV9,.,CASSEGGTGVQETQYF,TGTGCCAGCAGCGAAGGAGGGACAGGGGTCCAAGAGACCCAGTACTTC
13,.,TRBJ2-7,TRBV29-1,.,CSVEVPEDYEQYF,TGCAGCGTTGAAGTCCCGGAGGACTACGAGCAGTACTTC
16,TRBD2,TRBJ2-7,TRBV4-3,few,CASSQARTSGSYEQYF,TGCGCCAGCAGCCAAGCCCGGACTAGCGGGTCATACGAGCAGTACTTC
13,.,TRBJ2-7,TRBV20-1,.,CSATRGVDYEQYF,TGCAGTGCTACACGAGGCGTAGACTACGAGCAGTACTTC
14,TRBD1,TRBJ1-6,TRBV12-3/TRBV12-4,.,CASRYRGGESPLHF,TGTGCCAGCAGGTACAGGGGCGGTGAATCACCCCTCCACTTT
21,TRBD2,TRBJ2-7,TRBV5-1,.,CASSLGLLLAGGSHRDYEQYF,TGCGCCAGCAGCTTGGGCCTTCTGCTAGCGGGAGGGTCCCACCGGGACTACGAGCAGTACTTC
20,.,TRBJ1-6,TRBV3-1,.,CASSQDSGATRSVYNSHLHF,TGTGCCAGCAGCCAAGATTCAGGGGCCACCAGATCCGTCTATAATTCACACCTCCACTTT
12,.,TRBJ2-7,TRBV12-3/TRBV12-4,.,CASSFVSYEQYF,TGTGCCAGCAGTTTCGTCAGCTACGAGCAGTACTTC
15,TRBD2,TRBJ2-7,TRBV18,.,CASSRTAGGNNEQYF,TGTGCCAGCTCACGAACGGCGGGGGGTAACAACGAGCAGTACTTC
16,.,TRBJ2-1,TRBV27,few,CASSSPTGFAYNEQFF,TGTGCCAGCAGTTCTCCGACAGGTTTCGCCTACAATGAGCAGTTCTTC
18,TRBD1,TRBJ1-3,TRBV10-3,.,CATQARSYGTDSGNTIYF,TGTGCTACCCAGGCGAGGTCCTACGGGACAGATTCTGGAAACACCATATATTTT